This entry concerns a single T cell receptor beta chain. These data originate in a study of T cell responses to AZD1222 COVID-19 vaccine. Germline V CDR1 and CDR2: SGHRS, YFSETQ. CDR3 length equals 14 residues. V lost 3 bases to trimming and J lost 1 base, with 10 bases between them. Clones were sequenced by immunoSEQ multiplex PCR, and TCRdb holds only the in-frame ones, with some missing. The profile shows under 150,000 clones, about 87% of them singletons. The rearrangement uses TRBV5-1 and TRBJ1-1; D perhaps matches TRBD1 (6 bases). The sequence was obtained from an adult in good health. The source material was peripheral blood, sampled on day 0 of AZD1222 vaccination. CDR3 residues: CASSSGHQNTEAFF. The CDR3 nucleotides are TGCGCCAGCAGCTCGGGACACCAGAACACTGAAGCTTTCTTT. Drawing the rest from reference TRBV5-1 and TRBJ1-1, the complete variable domain is KAGVTQTPRYLIKTRGQQVTLSCSPISGHRSVSWYQQTPGQGLQFLFEYFSETQRNKGNFPGRFSGRQFSNSRSEMNVSTLELGDSALYLCASSSGHQNTEAFFGQGTRLTVV.